The present T cell receptor (beta chain) was sequenced within a study of T-cell memory formation after mild COVID-19. Study-level findings and limits: What remained unconfirmed was the SARS-CoV-2 specificity of second-wave clones peaking on day 37. CD4+ contracting clones were mainly CM and EM; CD8+ ones, EMRA.

Turning to this clonotype: What it binds is not known.

One entry per CDR3 protein results from TCRdb running MiXCR on the 5' RACE reads. The sample yields a few hundred thousand distinct CDR3 sequences, approximately 15% seen once. Sequencing was performed on PBMCs or a T cell subset sorted from them (not recorded which). The receptor comes from a man between 18 and 29 years old who had mild COVID-19 (a few samples of this study predate the infection). Cell type and time point are not known.

The CDR3 reads CASSYGPWNTEAFF. The CDR3 DNA reads TGTGCCAGCAGTTACGGCCCTTGGAACACTGAAGCTTTCTTT. V usage is TRBV6-5 and J usage is TRBJ1-1; no clear D gene. Trimming took 2 bases from V and 1 from J, leaving 8 bases between them. The V gene's germline CDR1 is MNHEY and CDR2 SVGAGI. The CDR3 has 14 residues.